A single sample gave rise to the 9 T cell receptor beta chains below, sequenced in a study of cytomegalovirus exposure and HLA in healthy donors. 13 Jbeta primers and 60 Vbeta primers were used for the PCR. Assay: immunoSEQ multiplex PCR; the TCRdb copy retains only in-frame clones and omits some. The top ten clones hold 0.38% of a sample with 170,000 or so clones, 84% of them seen once. The sample consisted of PBMCs. All receptors derive from a boy under 10 years old in good health and CMV-seronegative.

The genes are TRBV13 and TRBJ2-3; TRBD2 matches 8 bases. J gave up 5 bases and V 7 bases, and 14 bases lay outside the gene matches. The CDR3 is 16 amino acids. Germline V lookup: CDR1 PRHDT, CDR2 FYEKMQ (reference sequence). CDR3 sequence: CASTWSGRTRRDTQYF. DNA for the CDR3: TGTGCCAGCACCTGGAGCGGGAGAACGAGAAGAGATACGCAGTATTTT.

This chain links TRBV6-5 with TRBJ2-5; D unclear. Germline loops: CDR1 MNHEY, CDR2 SVGAGI. V was trimmed by 11 bases and J by 5 bases, leaving 15 bases between them. The CDR3 is made up of 12 amino acids. The CDR3 coding sequence is TGTGCCGGCACTGGGCCTGGGGAGACCCAGTACTTC. Translated, it gives CAGTGPGETQYF.

The chain is built from TRBV5-1 and TRBJ2-1; TRBD1 agrees at 7 bases. Losses at the gene ends were 4 bases for V and 14 bases for J; bases not matched to a gene: 9. Germline CDR1 is SGHRS and CDR2 is YFSETQ. The CDR3 length is 12 residues. The CDR3 region is CASSPDRAPKFF. The CDR3 DNA reads TGCGCCAGCAGCCCCGACAGGGCTCCAAAGTTCTTC.

The chain couples TRBV20-1 to TRBJ1-1; no definite D call. V was clipped by 5 bases and J by 3 bases, with 7 bases between them. From germline, CDR1 is DFQATT and CDR2 SNEGSKA (reference sequence). The CDR3 sequence is 11 residues long. CDR3: CSAPQDTEAFF. The CDR3, as DNA: TGCAGTGCTCCTCAGGACACTGAAGCTTTCTTT.

Only a few counts were recorded for this clone. The V and J genes are TRBV29-1 and TRBJ1-2, with D unclear. The CDR3 sequence is 13 residues long. The germline gives CDR1 SQVTM, CDR2 ANQGSEA. With 4 bases removed from V and 1 base from J, the gap between germline ends came to 10 bases. CDR3 nucleotides: TGCAGCGTTGTCAAGCGGGATAACTATGGCTACACCTTC. Translating it yields CSVVKRDNYGYTF. The whole variable domain, remainder taken from reference TRBV29-1 and TRBJ1-2, is SAVISQKPSRDICQRGTSLTIQCQVDSQVTMMFWYRQQPGQSLTLIATANQGSEATYESGFVIDKFPISRPNLTFSTLTVSNMSPEDSSIYLCSVVKRDNYGYTFGSGTRLTVV.

The CDR3 DNA reads as TGCGCCAGCAGCCCCCAGGTGAGGGCGGACACCATATATTTT. Its translation is CASSPQVRADTIYF. This chain connects TRBV5-1 to TRBJ1-3; D is undetermined. V was clipped by 4 bases and J by 8 bases, with 16 bases between them. CDR3 length: 14 amino acids. Germline V gene sequence: CDR1 SGHRS, CDR2 YFSETQ.

This clone occurred a few times. CDR3 amino acids: CASNDRAGGLKAFF. CDR3 in DNA: TGTGCCAGCAACGACCGGGCCGGGGGTTTGAAAGCTTTCTTT. The chain employs TRBV28 and TRBJ1-1, with a tentative D call TRBD1 (5 bases). CDR1 is MDHEN, CDR2 SYDVKM, per germline. Trimming took off 7 bases at V and 9 bases at J, with 21 bases between the two ends. CDR3 size: 14 residues.

The gene calls are TRBV7-8 and TRBJ2-7; 11 bases line up with TRBD1. Losses at the gene ends were 5 bases for V and 3 bases for J; bases not matched to a gene: 6. There are 15 residues in the CDR3. Germline V gene data show CDR1 as SGHVS and CDR2 as FQNEAQ. The DNA of the CDR3 is TGTGCCAGCAGCCTCGGACAGGGGGCCCTCTACGAGCAGTACTTC. This codes for CASSLGQGALYEQYF.

V is TRBV6-1 and J is TRBJ2-5; possible D gene TRBD1, 6 bases. Germline lookup yields CDR1 MNHNS and CDR2 SASEGT. V lost 7 bases and J lost 1, with 13 bases in between. The CDR3 length is 14 residues. CDR3 nucleotides: TGTGCCAGCAAGCCAGGGACAACCCAAGAGACCCAGTACTTC. Its protein product is CASKPGTTQETQYF.